The clone carrying this TCR beta chain occurred a few times. These data come from a study of T-cell memory formation after mild COVID-19. Each CDR3 protein gets one entry after TCRdb re-called the 5' RACE reads with MiXCR. The top ten hold 20% to 25% of the sample, which has roughly 300,000 distinct CDR3 sequences, roughly 13% seen once. The CDR3 contains 14 residues. Trimming took 5 bases from V and 1 from J; bases not matched to a gene: 3. Per germline, CDR1 MNHEY and CDR2 SVGAGI. V and J are TRBV6-5 and TRBJ1-1; 8 positions match TRBD1. Sequenced material: PBMCs or a T cell subset sorted from them (not recorded which). This sequence was found in a man between 18 and 29 years old who had mild COVID-19 (a few samples of this study predate the infection). Cell type and time point are not known. The CDR3 DNA sequence: TGTGCCAGCAGTGGTGGACAGGGGAACACTGAAGCTTTCTTT. This translates into CASSGGQGNTEAFF.